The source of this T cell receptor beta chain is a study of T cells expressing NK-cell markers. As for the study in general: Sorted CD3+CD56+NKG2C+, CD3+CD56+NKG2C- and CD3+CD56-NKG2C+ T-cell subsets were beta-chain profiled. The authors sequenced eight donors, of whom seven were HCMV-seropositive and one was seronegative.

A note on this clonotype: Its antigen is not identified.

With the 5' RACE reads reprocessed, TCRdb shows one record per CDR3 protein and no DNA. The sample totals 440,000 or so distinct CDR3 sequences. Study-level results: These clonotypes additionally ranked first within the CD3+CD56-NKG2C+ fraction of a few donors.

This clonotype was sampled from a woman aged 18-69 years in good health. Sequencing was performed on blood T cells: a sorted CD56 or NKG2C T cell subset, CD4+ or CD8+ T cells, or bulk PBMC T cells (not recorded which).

The CDR3 protein is CASRPGRAGGDEQFF. This chain joins TRBV6-4 and TRBJ2-1; TCRdb proposes TRBD2, but this gene call is untestable without DNA. The CDR3 sequence is 15 residues long. CDR1 is MRHNA, CDR2 SNTAGT, per germline.